This TCR beta chain was captured in a study of beta chain features in type 1 diabetes. Concerning this clone itself: Its antigen is not known.

Once sorted, every population was more than 98% pure. Notes on the study in general: Comparison showed that naive, central memory and Treg TCRB repertoires appeared more similar among patients than among healthy donors. For type 1 diabetes patients, VDJ junctions showed fewer insertions and more deletions. No resolution was reached here on whether HLA type influences TCRB rearrangement.

Expressed TCRB transcripts were sequenced after all isolated RNA was converted to cDNA. The protocol was immunoSEQ multiplex PCR, while the TCRdb copy is restricted to in-frame clones and leaves out a portion. Among hundreds of thousands of clones, 30% were seen once, and the ten largest hold 0.05% to 0.065%. The TCR sequence derives from a man aged 18 to 29 in good health. Sequenced: naive CD4+ T cells from blood.

CDR3 nucleotides: TGCGCCAGCAGCAGGGACCGACTCAGCTACAATGAGCAGTTCTTC. The encoded protein is CASSRDRLSYNEQFF. This chain joins TRBV5-1 and TRBJ2-1; D might be TRBD1 or TRBD2, each matching 5 bases. CDR1 is SGHRS, CDR2 YFSETQ, per germline. Trimming removed 4 bases from V and 3 bases from J, with 14 bases in between. This CDR3 is built from 15 residues.